Detailed here is one T cell receptor (beta chain). Here immunoSEQ multiplex PCR was the method, and the copy in TCRdb shows in-frame clones only, minus some. The sample lists approximately 190,000 clones, 86% seen once, with around 23% in the top ten. This sample was included in a study of blood T cell repertoires in COVID-19. Study overall: The recovered donors of Cohort 3 showed two negative PCRs, clearance, or symptom resolution. The analysed material was cDNA or gDNA that came from T cells, B-cell-depleted T cells, or PBMCs.

The V end was cut by 6 bases, the J end by 6 bases, with 14 bases between. In germline, CDR1 is MNHEY, CDR2 SVGAGI. The CDR3 contains 13 residues. The participants were between roughly 18 and 89 years old and came from 24 US areas. Researchers sorted participants into cohorts using their self-reported clinical history. The material sequenced was PBMCs or T cells enriched from blood (not recorded which). This clonotype was obtained from a woman between 35 and 50 years old in a cohort exposed to, infected with or recovered from COVID-19 (not recorded which). The rearrangement links TRBV6-5 to TRBJ1-1; TRBD1 might be the D (6 bases). CDR3 coding DNA: TGTGCCAGCAGCCCCGGGACACGGTCTGAAGCTTTCTTT. It is translated as CASSPGTRSEAFF.